These 4 T cell receptor beta chains were sequenced from one sample in a study of CD8 T cells in ankylosing spondylitis. Using its own MiXCR run on the 5' RACE reads, TCRdb lists one record per CDR3 protein. The sample yields about 69,000 distinct CDR3 sequences, under 5.5% seen once. The sample comprised blood, either unsorted or a sorted T cell fraction (not recorded which). The receptor source for this set is a male donor with ankylosing spondylitis or in good health (not recorded which).

V and J are TRBV25-1 and TRBJ2-5; the match to TRBD2 covers 12 bases. With 4 bases clipped from V and 5 bases from J, the junction kept 8 bases outside the gene matches. The length of the CDR3 is 16 residues. Germline CDR1 reads MGHDK; CDR2 reads SYGVNS. CDR3 DNA: TGTGCCAGCAGTGGACTAGCGGGGGTTTCAGGGGAGACCCAGTACTTC. Protein: CASSGLAGVSGETQYF.

The sample holds many counts of this clonotype. The chain carries TRBV20-1 and TRBJ2-3; D gene uncertain. Per the germline V gene, CDR1 is DFQATT and CDR2 is SNEGSKA (reference sequence). Trimming took 5 bases from V and 6 from J, leaving 15 bases between them. The CDR3 is 13 residues long. The CDR3 region is CSAASFVGDTQYF. In DNA, the CDR3 is TGCAGTGCTGCGTCGTTTGTGGGGGATACGCAGTATTTT.

To note about this clonotype: One end of the junction fails to match germline, which may point to a read error. The V gene is TRBV5-1, the J gene TRBJ1-2; unclear D gene. CDR3 length equals 15 residues. Germline V gene lookup returns CDR1 SGHRS and CDR2 YFSETQ. The DNA of the CDR3 is TGCACCAGCAGCTTGGAATCGGAGGGCATACGTGGCTACACCTTC. Protein: CTSSLESEGIRGYTF.

This clonotype was counted ten times or more. CDR3 region: CASLKDRGNFYEQYF. Here the CDR3 DNA reads TGTGCCAGCCTCAAAGATAGGGGGAATTTCTACGAGCAGTACTTC. This chain joins TRBV11-2 and TRBJ2-7, with D perhaps matching TRBD1 (6 bases). V lost 8 bases to trimming and J lost 3 bases, with 20 bases between them. Per germline, CDR1 SGHAT and CDR2 FQNNGV. The CDR3 is made up of 15 amino acids.